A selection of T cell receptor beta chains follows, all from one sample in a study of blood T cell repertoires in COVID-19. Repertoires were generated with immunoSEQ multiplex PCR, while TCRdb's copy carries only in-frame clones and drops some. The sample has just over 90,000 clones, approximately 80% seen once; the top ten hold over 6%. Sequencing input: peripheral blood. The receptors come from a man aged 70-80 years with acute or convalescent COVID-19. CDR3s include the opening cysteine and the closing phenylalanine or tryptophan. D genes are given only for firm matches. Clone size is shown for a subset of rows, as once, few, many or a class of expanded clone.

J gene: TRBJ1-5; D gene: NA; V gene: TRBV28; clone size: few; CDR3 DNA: TGTGCCAGCAGTGCGGGGTTAATCGAGCCCCAGCATTTT; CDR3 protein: CASSAGLIEPQHF
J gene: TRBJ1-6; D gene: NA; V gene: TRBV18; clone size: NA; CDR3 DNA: TGTGCCAGCTCACCACCCTACAGGGCCGGGAATTCACCCCTCCACTTT; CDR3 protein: CASSPPYRAGNSPLHF
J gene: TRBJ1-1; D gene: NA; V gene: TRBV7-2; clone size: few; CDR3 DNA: TGTGCCAGCGACGCGACAGGTCTAAACACTGAAGCTTTCTTT; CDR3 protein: CASDATGLNTEAFF
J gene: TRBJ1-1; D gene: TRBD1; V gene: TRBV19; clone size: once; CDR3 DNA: TGTGCCAGTAGAAGACAGGGGAGGGAAGCTTTCTTT; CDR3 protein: CASRRQGREAFF
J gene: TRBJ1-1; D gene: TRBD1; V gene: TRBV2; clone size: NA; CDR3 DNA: TGTGCCAGCAGTGGGACAGGGACCTGGAACACTGAAGCTTTCTTT; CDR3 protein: CASSGTGTWNTEAFF
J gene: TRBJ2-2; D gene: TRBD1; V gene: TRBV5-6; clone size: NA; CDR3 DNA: TGTGCCAGCAGCTTGGTTGGACAGGACAGTAGGGGGGAGCTGTTTTTT; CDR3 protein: CASSLVGQDSRGELFF
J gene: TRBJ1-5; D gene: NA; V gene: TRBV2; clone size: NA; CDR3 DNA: TGTGCCAGCAGAGTTCTAGGCCAACGGCAGCATTTT; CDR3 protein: CASRVLGQRQHF
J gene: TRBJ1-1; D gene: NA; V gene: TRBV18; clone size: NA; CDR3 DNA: TGTGCCAGCTCATCTTACGGGACACACATGAACACTGAAGCTTTCTTT; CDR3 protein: CASSSYGTHMNTEAFF
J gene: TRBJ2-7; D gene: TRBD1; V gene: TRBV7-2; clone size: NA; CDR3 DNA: TGTGCCAGCAGCTTACCGGGGACAGGGCGCTACGAGCAGTACTTC; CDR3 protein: CASSLPGTGRYEQYF
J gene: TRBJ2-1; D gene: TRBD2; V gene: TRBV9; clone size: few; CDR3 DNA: TGTGCCAGCAGCGTACGTCCTAGCGGGACCCTAAGCTCCTACAATGAGCAGTTCTTC; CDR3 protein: CASSVRPSGTLSSYNEQFF
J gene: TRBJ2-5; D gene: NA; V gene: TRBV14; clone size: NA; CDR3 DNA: TGTGCCAGCAGCCAGCCCGGAGGTTGGACCCGGGAGACCCAGTACTTC; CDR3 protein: CASSQPGGWTRETQYF
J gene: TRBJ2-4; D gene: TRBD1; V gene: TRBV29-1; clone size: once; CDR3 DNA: TGCAGCGCTTCGGGACAGGAGCAAAACATTCAGTACTTC; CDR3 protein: CSASGQEQNIQYF
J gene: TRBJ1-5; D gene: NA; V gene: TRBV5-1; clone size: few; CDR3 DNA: TGCGCCAGCAGCTTGGCACAGGGTCAGCCCCAGCATTTT; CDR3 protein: CASSLAQGQPQHF
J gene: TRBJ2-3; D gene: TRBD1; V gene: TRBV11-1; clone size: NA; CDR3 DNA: TGTGCCAGCAGCTTAGCGGTGACAGGGGGCAGGGGTACGCAGTATTTT; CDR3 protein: CASSLAVTGGRGTQYF
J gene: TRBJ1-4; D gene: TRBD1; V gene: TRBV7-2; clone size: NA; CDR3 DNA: TGTGCCAGCAGCCTAGGACAGGGAAGTTATGAAAAACTGTTTTTT; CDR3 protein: CASSLGQGSYEKLFF
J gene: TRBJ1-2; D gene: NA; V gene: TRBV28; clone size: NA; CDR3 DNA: TGTGCCAGCAGTTTAGGGCAGGGTTACAGGGGCTACACCTTC; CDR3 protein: CASSLGQGYRGYTF
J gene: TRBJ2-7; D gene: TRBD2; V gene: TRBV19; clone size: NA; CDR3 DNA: TGTGCCAGTAGTATAGCGGCGGGGGGCTCCTACGAGCAGTACTTC; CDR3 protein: CASSIAAGGSYEQYF
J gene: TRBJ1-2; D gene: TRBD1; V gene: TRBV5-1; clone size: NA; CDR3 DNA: TGCGCCAGCAGCTTGAGGACAGGGGGCGAATATGGCTACACCTTC; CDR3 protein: CASSLRTGGEYGYTF